The clone carrying this TCR beta chain was counted a few times. The data are from a study of blood T cell repertoires in COVID-19. Per the authors' pipeline: Estimation of nucleated cell counts was performed using reference gene primer amplification. Libraries were prepared by immunoSEQ multiplex PCR; TCRdb keeps only in-frame clonotypes and omits some of them. V, J and clone size reflect that table, while D and trimming were determined from the DNA. The sample lists roughly 280,000 clones, more than 80% seen once, with 4.1% in the top ten. The trim removed 3 bases at V and 5 bases at J, leaving 6 bases unmatched. This CDR3 spans 15 amino acids. Germline V gene sequence: CDR1 ENHRY, CDR2 SYGVKD. Participants' own reports of clinical history determined their cohort assignment.

This TCR was sampled from a woman aged 25-40 years with acute COVID-19. The specimen sequenced was PBMCs or T cells enriched from blood (not recorded which). The chain carries TRBV10-3 and TRBJ2-3; TRBD2 matches at 9 bases. CDR3 coding DNA: TGTGCCATCAGTGACGGCGGGAGGGTAGGAGATACGCAGTATTTT. Protein: CAISDGGRVGDTQYF.